Presented here are 29 T cell receptor beta chains from one specimen sequenced in a study of identical twins (dated by TCRdb to 2016 to 2017). Receptor amplification or capture employed 5' RACE. These reads were obtained on an Illumina HiSeq 2000. Clones were called with MiXCR by TCRdb after fastp trimmed the public reads at Q25, and only in-frame beta chains were retained. Each entry merges the rows of one CDR3 protein and shows their most common DNA and genes. The sample yields some 900,000 distinct CDR3 sequences; 9% to 15% were counted once. The ten largest clones capture around 1.6% of the sample. This same sample was also part of a study on yellow fever vaccine responses in identical twins.

The sequenced sample consisted of PBMCs. The receptors originated from a woman aged 18 to 35 in good health.

The chain has TRBV20-1 and TRBJ2-1; 13 nucleotides line up with TRBD2. This CDR3 region has 15 residues. Germline lookup yields CDR1 DFQATT and CDR2 SNEGSKA (reference sequence). V shed 3 bases, J shed 4 bases, and the junction held 3 bases outside the gene matches. The CDR3 here is CSASGTSGEYNEQFF. CDR3 DNA: TGCAGTGCTAGTGGGACTAGCGGGGAATACAATGAGCAGTTCTTC.

This chain links TRBV7-6 with TRBJ2-7; TRBD2 might be the D (5 bases). This CDR3 region has 14 residues. Per germline, CDR1 SGHVS and CDR2 FNYEAQ. V was trimmed by 5 bases and J by 2 bases, leaving 13 bases between them. The CDR3 loop is CASSARVGTYEQYF. The CDR3 nucleotides read TGTGCCAGCAGCGCGCGGGTCGGGACCTACGAGCAGTACTTC.

This clonotype was seen a few times. The V gene is TRBV28, the J gene TRBJ2-4; D uncertain. From germline, CDR1 is MDHEN and CDR2 SYDVKM. The CDR3 totals 13 residues. V lost 5 bases to trimming and J lost 6 bases, with 11 bases between them. The CDR3 sequence is CASSLRHLNIQYF. CDR3 bases: TGTGCCAGCAGTCTAAGGCACCTAAACATTCAGTACTTC.

This clonotype was seen only a few times. The rearrangement links TRBV7-9 to TRBJ2-2; D unclear. V dropped 2 bases and J dropped 2 bases, with 9 bases sitting between them. The CDR3 consists of 15 residues. The germline V gene encodes CDR1 SEHNR and CDR2 FQNEAQ (reference sequence). The CDR3 DNA reads as TGTGCCAGCAGCTTAATCTCCGCTAACACCGGGGAGCTGTTTTTT. Translating it yields CASSLISANTGELFF.

This clonotype was observed a few times. The CDR3 DNA reads as TGTGCCAGCAGCCGAACGTTTCGAACAGGGAACCAAGAGACCCAGTACTTC. Protein sequence: CASSRTFRTGNQETQYF. The chain recombines TRBV7-9 with TRBJ2-5, with a possible D match to TRBD1 (6 bases). This CDR3 contains 17 residues. Germline assignment: CDR1 SEHNR and CDR2 FQNEAQ (reference sequence). Trimming stripped 5 bases from V and 0 bases from J, with 19 bases between.

In its sample, this clonotype was seen a few times. The chain uses TRBV21-1 and TRBJ2-7; the table's D call of TRBD1 was not tested on the DNA. TRBV21-1 is tagged as a pseudogene. The CDR3 loop spans 15 amino acids. The CDR3, as DNA: TGTGCCAGCAGCAACTATAGGGACGGAACCTACGAGCAGTACTTC. Its protein is CASSNYRDGTYEQYF.

V and J are TRBV5-1 and TRBJ2-7; D is perhaps TRBD2 (6 bases). The length of the CDR3 is 14 residues. Deletions cut 4 bases from V and 0 bases from J, with 11 bases between. CDR1 SGHRS and CDR2 YFSETQ come from the germline V gene. As DNA, the CDR3 is TGCGCCAGCAGCCCGGGCGGGGTCTCCTACGAGCAGTACTTC. Translation gives CASSPGGVSYEQYF.

This clonotype appeared a few times. The genes are TRBV24-1 and TRBJ2-2; D is unclear. Germline V gene sequence: CDR1 KGHDR, CDR2 SFDVKD. The V gene lost 3 bases and the J gene lost 7 bases, with 5 bases spanning the gap. The CDR3 consists of 12 residues. Written as DNA, the CDR3 is TGTGCCACCAGTGATCCCCTCGGGGAGCTGTTTTTT. Protein product: CATSDPLGELFF.

The table lists this clonotype with a few counts. The chain uses TRBV9 and TRBJ2-1, with TRBD2 matching over 9 bases. This CDR3 spans 15 amino acids. CDR1 and CDR2 (germline): SGDLS, YYNGEE. The V gene end was trimmed by 2 bases and the J gene end by 10 bases; junction bases not matched to a gene: 10. In DNA form, the CDR3 reads TGTGCCAGCAGCGTTGGGGTAGCGGGGGCAGAGGAGCAGTTCTTC. Translated, it gives CASSVGVAGAEEQFF.

This clonotype was seen many times. This chain joins TRBV11-2 and TRBJ2-1; TRBD2 matches 11 bases. V lost 3 bases to trimming and J lost 8 bases; unmatched junction nucleotides: 6. The CDR3 extends over 15 amino acids. CDR1 and CDR2 (germline): SGHAT, FQNNGV. The chain's CDR3 is CASSFRLAGMDEQFF. In nucleotides, the CDR3 is TGTGCCAGCAGCTTCCGACTAGCGGGGATGGATGAGCAGTTCTTC.

The V call is TRBV4-2, the J call TRBJ2-7; D is unclear. The V end was cut by 0 bases, the J end by 3 bases, with 6 bases between. Per the germline V gene, CDR1 is LGHNA and CDR2 is YNFKEQ. This CDR3 spans 13 amino acids. The CDR3 nucleotides are TGTGCCAGCAGCCAAGAGTCAAGCTACGAGCAGTACTTC. Encoded protein: CASSQESSYEQYF.

This chain links TRBV27 with TRBJ2-2; D call uncertain. The germline CDR1 and CDR2 sequences are MNHEY and SMNVEV (reference sequence). The V end lost 2 bases, the J end lost 0 bases, and 10 bases lay between the germline ends. The CDR3 covers 16 residues. The CDR3 is CASSLLAAANTGELFF. CDR3 bases: TGTGCCAGCAGTTTACTGGCGGCAGCGAACACCGGGGAGCTGTTTTTT.

The V and J genes are TRBV20-1 and TRBJ2-5; 8 positions agree with TRBD1. CDR3 length: 13 residues. The germline gives CDR1 DFQATT, CDR2 SNEGSKA (reference sequence). V trimming: 5 bases; J trimming: 1 base; junction bases outside the gene matches: 3. This CDR3 is CSAGDRPQETQYF. The CDR3 region has the DNA TGCAGTGCTGGGGACAGGCCCCAAGAGACCCAGTACTTC.

This sequence joins TRBV11-2 and TRBJ1-2, with D perhaps matching TRBD1 (6 bases). The CDR3 loop spans 15 amino acids. Looked up from germline, CDR1 is SGHAT and CDR2 is FQNNGV. Deletions cut 5 bases from V and 4 bases from J, with 17 bases between. The CDR3 reads CASSIQGGGSYGYTF. CDR3 sequence (DNA): TGTGCCAGCAGCATTCAGGGAGGGGGTTCCTATGGCTACACCTTC.

The chain is built from TRBV6-1 and TRBJ2-5, with D possibly matching TRBD1 (6 bases). V was pared by 2 bases and J by 4 bases, with 14 bases between. The CDR3 is 15 residues long. Germline V gene lookup returns CDR1 MNHNS and CDR2 SASEGT. This chain's CDR3 is CASSENGWGLETQYF. In DNA form, the CDR3 reads TGTGCCAGCAGTGAAAATGGCTGGGGGCTAGAGACCCAGTACTTC.

In its sample, this clonotype was seen a few times. The chain is built from TRBV6-5 and TRBJ2-1, with TRBD1 matching over 10 bases. This CDR3 region has 16 residues. Trimming at V came to 4 bases and at J to 0 bases, leaving 3 bases not matched to a gene. Germline CDR1 is MNHEY and CDR2 is SVGAGI. For the CDR3, the DNA is TGTGCCAGCAGTTGGGGACAGGGGAGCTCCTACAATGAGCAGTTCTTC. This translates into CASSWGQGSSYNEQFF.

This chain uses TRBV3-1 with TRBJ1-2; D not certain. V dropped 3 bases and J dropped 2 bases, with 4 bases sitting between them. The germline CDR1 and CDR2 sequences are LGHDT and YNNKEL (reference sequence). This CDR3 contains 12 residues. The CDR3 DNA follows: TGTGCCAGCAGCCAGGACAACTATGGCTACACCTTC. Translation: CASSQDNYGYTF. Looking up the rest from reference TRBV3-1 and TRBJ1-2 gives the full variable domain: DTAVSQTPKYLVTQMGNDKSIKCEQNLGHDTMYWYKQDSKKFLKIMFSYNNKELIINETVPNRFSPKSPDKAHLNLHINSLELGDSAVYFCASSQDNYGYTFGSGTRLTVV.

This clonotype showed up just a few times. V and J are TRBV28 and TRBJ1-2, with 9 bases lining up with TRBD1. With 6 bases clipped from V and 8 bases from J, the junction kept 13 bases outside the gene matches. Germline CDR1 MDHEN, CDR2 SYDVKM. This CDR3 contains 15 residues. The CDR3 here is CASSLGQGMERGYTF. The CDR3 DNA sequence: TGTGCCAGCAGCCTTGGACAGGGGATGGAAAGGGGCTACACCTTC.

The chain employs TRBV5-1 and TRBJ2-2; 10 bases fit TRBD1. Germline V gives CDR1 SGHRS, CDR2 YFSETQ. V lost 4 bases, J lost 4 bases, and 4 bases stayed unmatched. The CDR3 has 15 residues. CDR3 DNA sequence: TGCGCCAGCAGCGAAGGGACAGGGGCCACCGGGGAGCTGTTTTTT. It specifies CASSEGTGATGELFF.

This clonotype was picked up a small number of times. The chain has TRBV10-3 and TRBJ2-3; TRBD2 might be the D (6 bases). The V gene's germline CDR1 is ENHRY and CDR2 SYGVKD. V was pared by 7 bases and J by 4 bases, with 12 bases between. This CDR3 spans 13 amino acids. CDR3 coding DNA: TGTGCCATCAAACCGGGAGACCCAGATACGCAGTATTTT. Translating gives CAIKPGDPDTQYF.

The table lists this clonotype with a few counts. V is TRBV3-1 and J is TRBJ1-1, with TRBD1 as a possible D gene (5 bases). The CDR3 covers 13 residues. Germline CDR1 LGHDT, CDR2 YNNKEL (reference sequence). V lost 4 bases and J lost 8, with 14 bases in between. This CDR3 is CASSPARDLEAFF. DNA of the CDR3: TGTGCCAGCAGCCCAGCCCGGGACCTAGAAGCTTTCTTT.

The V call is TRBV20-1, the J call TRBJ2-1, with TRBD2 identical over 9 bases. The J segment lost 4 bases and the V segment lost 5 bases, leaving 18 bases of the junction unmatched. The germline V gene encodes CDR1 DFQATT and CDR2 SNEGSKA (reference sequence). This CDR3 is built from 18 residues. CDR3 nucleotides: TGCAGTGCTCCCCAGGCTAGCGGGATTATCACGGGTTACAATGAGCAGTTCTTC. Residues: CSAPQASGIITGYNEQFF.

This clonotype was seen a handful of times. The chain has TRBV5-1 and TRBJ2-1, with D perhaps being TRBD1 or TRBD2 (6 bases each). V was cut by 6 bases and J by 0 bases, with 16 bases left in between. CDR1 SGHRS and CDR2 YFSETQ come from the germline V gene. The CDR3 spans 16 residues. The CDR3, as DNA: TGCGCCAGCAACCTCGGGGGCGTAAGCTCCTACAATGAGCAGTTCTTC. It translates to CASNLGGVSSYNEQFF. Looking up the rest from reference TRBV5-1 and TRBJ2-1 gives the full variable domain: KAGVTQTPRYLIKTRGQQVTLSCSPISGHRSVSWYQQTPGQGLQFLFEYFSETQRNKGNFPGRFSGRQFSNSRSEMNVSTLELGDSALYLCASNLGGVSSYNEQFFGPGTRLTVL.

The chain combines TRBV5-1 with TRBJ2-7, with a tentative D call TRBD2 (5 bases). The CDR3 is 16 residues long. With 2 bases removed from V and 0 bases from J, the gap between germline ends came to 15 bases. Per the germline V gene, CDR1 is SGHRS and CDR2 is YFSETQ. CDR3 sequence: CASSFKGERSSYEQYF. In DNA, the CDR3 is TGCGCCAGCAGCTTCAAGGGCGAGCGGAGCTCCTACGAGCAGTACTTC.

Comments on this clonotype: One end of the junction fails to match germline, which may point to a read error. V is TRBV11-2 and J is TRBJ2-2; 7 bases map to TRBD2. This CDR3 has 17 residues. The germline CDR1 and CDR2 sequences are SGHAT and FQNNGV. The CDR3 region is CASSAGRSAGLAGELVF. The CDR3 nucleotides are TGTGCCAGCAGCGCAGGGAGGTCAGCGGGACTGGCCGGGGAGCTGGTTTTT.

This clonotype came up a few times. The chain couples TRBV6-5 to TRBJ2-1; the D gene could be TRBD1 or TRBD2 (6 bases each). In germline, CDR1 is MNHEY, CDR2 SVGAGI. The length of the CDR3 is 15 residues. V shed 3 bases and J shed 9 bases, with 18 bases lying between them. In nucleotides, the CDR3 is TGTGCCAGCAGTTATTTGACTAGTGGCAGGGGTGAGCAGTTCTTC. It yields the protein CASSYLTSGRGEQFF.

The table lists this clonotype with a few counts. V usage is TRBV12-3 or TRBV12-4 and J usage is TRBJ1-4; D gene unclear. Gene TRBJ2-2 matches the end of the DNA better, so the J call may be wrong. CDR3 length equals 11 residues. The CDR3 DNA sequence: TGTGCCAGCAGTCGGACGACGGAGCTGTTTTTT. This translates into CASSRTTELFF.

The J gene is TRBJ2-7, the V gene TRBV9; D is perhaps TRBD1 (6 bases). The CDR3 totals 15 residues. The germline V and J ends were trimmed by 4 bases and 1 base, with 15 bases remaining between them. Germline CDR1 reads SGDLS; CDR2 reads YYNGEE. The CDR3 nucleotides read TGTGCCAGCAGCCCCCGGACAGAGAAGTCCTACGAGCAGTACTTC. This translates into CASSPRTEKSYEQYF.

CDR3 sequence (DNA): TGTGCCAGCAGCTTGGCCGGACAGACAACTGAAGCTTTCTTT. This codes for CASSLAGQTTEAFF. The V call is TRBV5-6, the J call TRBJ1-1; a possible D gene is TRBD1 (6 bases). CDR1 SGHDT and CDR2 YYEEEE come from the germline V gene. The CDR3 spans 14 residues. Trimming took 0 bases from V and 5 from J, leaving 11 bases between them.